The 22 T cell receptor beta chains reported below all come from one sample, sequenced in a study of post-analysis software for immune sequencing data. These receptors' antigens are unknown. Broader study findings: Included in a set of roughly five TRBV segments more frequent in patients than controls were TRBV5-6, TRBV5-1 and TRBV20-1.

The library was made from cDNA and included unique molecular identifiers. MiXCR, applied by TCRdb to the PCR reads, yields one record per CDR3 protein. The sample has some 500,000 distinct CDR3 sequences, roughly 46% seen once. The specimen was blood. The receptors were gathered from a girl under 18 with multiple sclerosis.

The CDR3 nucleotides are TGTGCCAGCAGCTTAGATCGGGCGGGGCGAGGCTACACCTTC. This codes for CASSLDRAGRGYTF. This chain links TRBV11-3 with TRBJ1-2, with D possibly matching TRBD1 (5 bases). Trimming removed 0 bases from V and 8 bases from J, with 13 bases in between. Germline lookup yields CDR1 SGHNT and CDR2 YENEEA. This CDR3 comprises 14 residues.

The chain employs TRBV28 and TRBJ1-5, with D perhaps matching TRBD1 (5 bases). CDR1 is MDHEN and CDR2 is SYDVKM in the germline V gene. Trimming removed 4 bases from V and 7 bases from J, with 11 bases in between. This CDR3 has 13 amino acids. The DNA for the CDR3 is TGTGCCAGCAGTTGGGGGTCGGGACAGCCCCAGCATTTT. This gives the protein CASSWGSGQPQHF. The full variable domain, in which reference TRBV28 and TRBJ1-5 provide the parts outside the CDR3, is DVKVTQSSRYLVKRTGEKVFLECVQDMDHENMFWYRQDPGLGLRLIYFSYDVKMKEKGDIPEGYSVSREKKERFSLILESASTNQTSMYLCASSWGSGQPQHFGDGTRLSIL.

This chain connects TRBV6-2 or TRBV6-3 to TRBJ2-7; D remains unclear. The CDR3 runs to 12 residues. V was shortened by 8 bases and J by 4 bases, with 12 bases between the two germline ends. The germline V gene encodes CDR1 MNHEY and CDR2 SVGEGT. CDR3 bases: TGTGCCAGCTACACGGTAAAGTACGAGCAGTACTTC. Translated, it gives CASYTVKYEQYF.

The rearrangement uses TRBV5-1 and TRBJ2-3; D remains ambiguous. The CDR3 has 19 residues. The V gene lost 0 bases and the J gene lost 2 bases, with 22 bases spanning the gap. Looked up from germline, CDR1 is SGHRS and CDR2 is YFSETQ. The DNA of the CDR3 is TGCGCCAGCAGCTTGGCCGTGTGGGAATCCTCCCGAACCACAGATACGCAGTATTTT. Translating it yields CASSLAVWESSRTTDTQYF.

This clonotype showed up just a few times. CDR3 sequence: CASSLSPGRPYNEQFF. CDR3 nucleotide sequence: TGTGCCAGCAGTTTATCCCCAGGACGCCCCTACAATGAGCAGTTCTTC. The chain employs TRBV27 and TRBJ2-1; D call uncertain. CDR1 is MNHEY and CDR2 is SMNVEV in the germline V gene (reference sequence). Deletions cut 0 bases from V and 2 bases from J, with 11 bases between. CDR3 length: 16 residues.

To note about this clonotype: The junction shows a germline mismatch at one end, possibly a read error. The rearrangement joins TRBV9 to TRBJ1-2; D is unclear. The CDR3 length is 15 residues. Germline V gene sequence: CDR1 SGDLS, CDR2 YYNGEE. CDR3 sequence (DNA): TGTGCCAGCAGCGTAGAGGCCGGTTTTAACTATGGCCACACCTTC. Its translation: CASSVEAGFNYGHTF.

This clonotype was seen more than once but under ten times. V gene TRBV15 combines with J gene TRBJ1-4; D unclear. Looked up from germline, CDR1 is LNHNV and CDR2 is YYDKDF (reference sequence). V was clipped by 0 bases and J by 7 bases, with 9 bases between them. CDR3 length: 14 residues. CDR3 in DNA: TGTGCCACCAGCAGAGATGCGAGGTCTGAAAAACTGTTTTTT. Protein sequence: CATSRDARSEKLFF.

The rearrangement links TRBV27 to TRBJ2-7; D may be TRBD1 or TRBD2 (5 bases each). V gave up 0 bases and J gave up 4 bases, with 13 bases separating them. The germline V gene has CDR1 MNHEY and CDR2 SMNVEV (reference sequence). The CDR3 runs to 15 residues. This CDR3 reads CASSLSGTDPYEQYF. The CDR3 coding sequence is TGTGCCAGCAGTTTATCGGGGACGGACCCTTACGAGCAGTACTTC.

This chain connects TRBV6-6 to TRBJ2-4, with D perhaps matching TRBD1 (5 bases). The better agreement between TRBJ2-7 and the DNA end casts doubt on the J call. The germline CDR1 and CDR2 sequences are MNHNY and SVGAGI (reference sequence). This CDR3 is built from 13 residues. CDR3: CASSYVRAYEQYF. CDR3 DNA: TGTGCCAGCAGTTACGTCAGGGCGTACGAGCAGTACTTC.

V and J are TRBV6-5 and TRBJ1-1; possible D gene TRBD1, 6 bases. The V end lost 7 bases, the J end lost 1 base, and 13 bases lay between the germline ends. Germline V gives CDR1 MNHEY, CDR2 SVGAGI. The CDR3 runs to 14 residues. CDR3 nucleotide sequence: TGTGCCAGCACCGAGAGGACAGCGAACACTGAAGCTTTCTTT. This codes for CASTERTANTEAFF.

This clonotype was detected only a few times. CDR3 bases: TGCAGCGTTGTGGGATACGACGCTTTCTTT. This sequence encodes CSVVGYDAFF. The rearrangement links TRBV29-1 to TRBJ1-1, with D hard to call. V was cut by 4 bases and J by 11 bases, with 11 bases left in between. CDR3 size: 10 residues. Per the germline V gene, CDR1 is SQVTM and CDR2 is ANQGSEA.

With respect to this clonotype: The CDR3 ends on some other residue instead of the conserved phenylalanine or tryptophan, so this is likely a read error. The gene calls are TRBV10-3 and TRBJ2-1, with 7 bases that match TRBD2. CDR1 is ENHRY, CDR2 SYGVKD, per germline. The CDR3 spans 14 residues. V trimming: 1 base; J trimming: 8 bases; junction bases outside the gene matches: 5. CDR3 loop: CAISEYRGDHEQFC. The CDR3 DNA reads TGTGCCATCAGTGAGTATCGGGGGGACCATGAGCAGTTCTGC.

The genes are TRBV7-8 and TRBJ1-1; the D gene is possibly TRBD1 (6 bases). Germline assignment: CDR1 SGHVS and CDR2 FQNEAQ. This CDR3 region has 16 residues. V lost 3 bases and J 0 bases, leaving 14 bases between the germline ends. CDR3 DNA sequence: TGTGCCAGCAGCTTCGCCACAGGGACCATGAACACTGAAGCTTTCTTT. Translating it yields CASSFATGTMNTEAFF.

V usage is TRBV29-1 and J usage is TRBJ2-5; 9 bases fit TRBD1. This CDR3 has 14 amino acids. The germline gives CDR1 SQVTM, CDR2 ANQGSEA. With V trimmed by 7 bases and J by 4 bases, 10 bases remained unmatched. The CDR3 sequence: CSGTLGTGLETQYF. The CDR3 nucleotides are TGCAGCGGTACTCTGGGGACAGGGCTAGAGACCCAGTACTTC.

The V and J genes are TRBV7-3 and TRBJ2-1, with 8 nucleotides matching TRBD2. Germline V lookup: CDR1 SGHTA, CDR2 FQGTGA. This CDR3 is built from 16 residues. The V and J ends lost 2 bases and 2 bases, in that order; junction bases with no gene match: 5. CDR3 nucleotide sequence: TGTGCCAGCAGCTTATCGAGCGGGAGCACCTACAATGAGCAGTTCTTC. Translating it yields CASSLSSGSTYNEQFF.

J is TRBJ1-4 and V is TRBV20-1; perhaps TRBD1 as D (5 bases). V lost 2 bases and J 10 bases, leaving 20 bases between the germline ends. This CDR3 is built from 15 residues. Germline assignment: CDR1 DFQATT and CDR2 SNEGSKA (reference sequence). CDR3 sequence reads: CSARTSQGFGGKLFF. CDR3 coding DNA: TGCAGTGCTAGAACATCTCAGGGATTTGGAGGAAAACTGTTTTTT.

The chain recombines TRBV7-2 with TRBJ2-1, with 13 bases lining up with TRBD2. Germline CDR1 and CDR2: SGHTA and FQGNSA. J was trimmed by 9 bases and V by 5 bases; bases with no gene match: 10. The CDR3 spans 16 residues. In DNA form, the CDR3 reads TGTGCCAGCAGCCCCGGGACTAGCGGGACAAAGGTTGAGCAGTTCTTC. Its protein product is CASSPGTSGTKVEQFF.

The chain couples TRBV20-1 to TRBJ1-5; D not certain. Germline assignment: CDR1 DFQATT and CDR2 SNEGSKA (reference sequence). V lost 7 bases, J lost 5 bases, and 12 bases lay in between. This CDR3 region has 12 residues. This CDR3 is CSVQTGDQPQHF. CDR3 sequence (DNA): TGCAGTGTCCAGACCGGGGATCAGCCCCAGCATTTT.

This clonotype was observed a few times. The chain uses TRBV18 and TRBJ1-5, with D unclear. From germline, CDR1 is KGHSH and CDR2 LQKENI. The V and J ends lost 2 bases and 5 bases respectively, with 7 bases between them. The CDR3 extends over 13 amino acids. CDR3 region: CASSPGVDQPQHF. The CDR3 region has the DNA TGTGCCAGCTCACCAGGGGTCGATCAGCCCCAGCATTTT.

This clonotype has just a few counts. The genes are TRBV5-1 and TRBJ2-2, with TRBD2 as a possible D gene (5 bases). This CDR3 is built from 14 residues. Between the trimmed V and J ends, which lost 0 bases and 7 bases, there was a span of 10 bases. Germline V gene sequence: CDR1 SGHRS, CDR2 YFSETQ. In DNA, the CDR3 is TGCGCCAGCAGCTTGGTTATGGGAGACGGGGAGCTGTTTTTT. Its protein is CASSLVMGDGELFF.

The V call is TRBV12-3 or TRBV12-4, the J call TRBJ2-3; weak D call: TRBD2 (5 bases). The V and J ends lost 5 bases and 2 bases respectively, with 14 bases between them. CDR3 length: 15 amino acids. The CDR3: CASSPARGNTDTQYF. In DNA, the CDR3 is TGTGCCAGCAGTCCCGCCCGAGGGAACACAGATACGCAGTATTTT.

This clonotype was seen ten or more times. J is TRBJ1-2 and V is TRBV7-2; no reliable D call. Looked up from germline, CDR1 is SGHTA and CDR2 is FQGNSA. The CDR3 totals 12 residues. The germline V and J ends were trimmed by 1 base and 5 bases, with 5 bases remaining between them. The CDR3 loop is CASSLVGYGYTF. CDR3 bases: TGTGCCAGCAGCTTAGTGGGGTATGGCTACACCTTC.